This is a list of T cell receptor beta chains from one sample in a study of spatial heterogeneity in lung cancer. TCRdb fed the 5' RACE reads into MiXCR, producing one record per CDR3 protein. The data hold more than 75,000 distinct CDR3 sequences, with 19% observed a single time. The sequencing used PBMCs, collected at follow-up. The receptors come from a male donor with early-stage non-small cell lung cancer. CDR3s include the opening cysteine and the closing phenylalanine or tryptophan. D genes are given only for firm matches. Clone size is stated in some rows and not others, as once, few, many or a class when expanded.

>TRBD1|TRBV3-1|TRBJ2-7|few
TGTGCCAGCAGCCGCGACAGGGTAGGCTCCTACGAGCAGTACTTC
CASSRDRVGSYEQYF
>NA|TRBV12-3/TRBV12-4|TRBJ1-2|NA
TGTGCCAGCAGTCGATCCGGACAGAGTAACTATGGCTACACCTTC
CASSRSGQSNYGYTF
>NA|TRBV6-5|TRBJ1-6|few
TGTGCCAGCAGGATGGACAGCAACGTTTCACCCCTCCACTTT
CASRMDSNVSPLHF
>NA|TRBV7-2|TRBJ2-1|few
TGTGCCAGCAGGCCCGGACTCCCGAGGGGCAATGAGCAGTTCTTC
CASRPGLPRGNEQFF
>TRBD2|TRBV27|TRBJ2-5|NA
TGTGCCAGCAGTTCCCTAGCGGGAGACCCAAGAACCCAGTACTTC
CASSSLAGDPRTQYF
>TRBD2|TRBV7-2|TRBJ2-3|NA
TGTGCCAGCAGCTTAGCGAACCGGGGGGGCCCGGATACGCAGTATTTT
CASSLANRGGPDTQYF
>TRBD2|TRBV7-9|TRBJ2-4|few
TGTGCCAGCATGGCTAGCGGGGGTGCCAAAAACATTCAGTACTTC
CASMASGGAKNIQYF
>TRBD1|TRBV4-2|TRBJ1-4|NA
TGTGCCAGCAGCCAAGGTGACAGGGCAGAAAAACTGTTTTTT
CASSQGDRAEKLFF
>TRBD1|TRBV10-1|TRBJ2-7|few
TGCGCCAGCAGTGAAGGACAGGGGGTTTCCTACGAGCAGTACTTC
CASSEGQGVSYEQYF
>NA|TRBV6-1|TRBJ2-2|many
TGTGCCAGCAGTGATTACGACGGGGAGCTGTTTTTT
CASSDYDGELFF
>NA|TRBV7-2|TRBJ2-3|NA
TGTGCCAGCAGCTTAGGGGGAGGAGCAGATACGCAGTATTTT
CASSLGGGADTQYF
>TRBD1|TRBV2|TRBJ1-3|NA
TGTGCCAGCAGGGGACAGGCGGCAACCATATATTTT
CASRGQAATIYF
>TRBD1|TRBV20-1|TRBJ2-5|few
TGCAGTGTCCAGGGACAGGCCAAAGAGACCCAGTACTTC
CSVQGQAKETQYF
>NA|TRBV7-9|TRBJ1-4|NA
TGTGCCAGCAGCTTCCCAGGGTTCGGTAATGAAAAACTGTTTTTT
CASSFPGFGNEKLFF
>TRBD2|TRBV7-2|TRBJ2-1|many
TGTGCCAGCAGCTTGGGACTAGCCCGTAGCTCCTACAATGAGCAGTTCTTC
CASSLGLARSSYNEQFF
>TRBD2|TRBV24-1|TRBJ2-1|NA
TGTGCCACCGGTCTGACTAGCGGACCTCGTGAGCAGTTCTTC
CATGLTSGPREQFF
>NA|TRBV18|TRBJ2-3|few
TGTGCCAGCTCACGGTCTGAGGGGGCAGATACGCAGTATTTT
CASSRSEGADTQYF
>NA|TRBV11-2|TRBJ2-4|few
TGTGCCAGCAGCTTGGGTGCGCAGGCAAACATTCAGTACTTC
CASSLGAQANIQYF
>NA|TRBV6-2/TRBV6-3|TRBJ2-3|NA
TGTGCCAGCAGTTACTCTGGGGTGAAGGCGCAGTATTTT
CASSYSGVKAQYF
>NA|TRBV20-1|TRBJ1-1|NA
TGCAGTGCTAGAGAGGAGTATCGAGCTTTCTTT
CSAREEYRAFF
>TRBD2|TRBV12-5|TRBJ2-1|NA
TGTGCTAGTGGTTTACCCGGACTAGCGATTGGTGAGCAGTTCTTC
CASGLPGLAIGEQFF
>TRBD1|TRBV27|TRBJ2-1|NA
TGTGCCAGCAGTTTCGGGGACAGCTCCTACAATGAGCAGTTCTTC
CASSFGDSSYNEQFF
>NA|TRBV7-2|TRBJ1-5|NA
TGTGCCAGCAGCTTAGTAAGTCCGGCCAATCAGCCCCAGCATTTT
CASSLVSPANQPQHF
>NA|TRBV12-5|TRBJ2-7|NA
TGTGCTAGTGGATCGGATACCTACGAGCAGTACTTC
CASGSDTYEQYF
>TRBD2|TRBV7-2|TRBJ2-1|NA
TGTGCCAGCAGCTCCCGCCGGGAGGGTGAGCAGTTCTTC
CASSSRREGEQFF
>NA|TRBV6-5|TRBJ1-5|NA
TGTGCCAGCAGTTACTCAGGCCAAACAAATCAGCCCCAGCATTTT
CASSYSGQTNQPQHF
>NA|TRBV7-2|TRBJ2-1|NA
TGTGCCAGCAGCCCTCCTAGGGGGGGCTACAATGAGCAGTTCTTC
CASSPPRGGYNEQFF
>TRBD1|TRBV6-5|TRBJ1-1|NA
TGTGCCAGCAGTACGGGACAGATGAACACTGAAGCTTTCTTT
CASSTGQMNTEAFF
>TRBD1|TRBV7-9|TRBJ2-5|few
TGTGCCAGCAGCAACCGGGGACAGGGGATCGGCGAGACCCAGTACTTC
CASSNRGQGIGETQYF
>TRBD1|TRBV28|TRBJ1-1|few
TGTGCCAGCACCTCGGGGGGGACAGGGGGCACTGAAGCTTTCTTT
CASTSGGTGGTEAFF
>NA|TRBV10-3|TRBJ2-7|NA
TGTGCCACCACGGGGTCGACCTCCTACGAGCAGTACTTC
CATTGSTSYEQYF
>NA|TRBV12-3/TRBV12-4|TRBJ2-7|many
TGTGCCAGCAGCCAACAGGGACCAACCTACGAGCAGTACTTC
CASSQQGPTYEQYF
>NA|TRBV27|TRBJ2-4|NA
TGTGCCAGCAGTTTATCGGGGACTGGAGAAAGCATTCAGTACTTC
CASSLSGTGESIQYF